Ten or more counts support the clone carrying this TCR beta chain. Its antigen is not identified. Trimming removed 0 bases from V and 0 bases from J, with 6 bases in between. The CDR3 loop spans 15 amino acids. The V gene's germline CDR1 is SGHDT and CDR2 YYEEEE. This record belongs to a study of response to subunit inactivated influenza vaccine. Study-level findings and limits: Few additional T cells are recruited per seasonal influenza vaccination, authors suggested.

TCRdb re-called the RT-PCR reads through MiXCR, storing one row per CDR3 protein. The sample consists of about 520,000 distinct CDR3 sequences, 25% of them appearing once. The sequence came from a man aged 50 to 59 who received an inactivated influenza vaccine. V usage is TRBV5-6 and J usage is TRBJ2-2; D gene ambiguous. Sample: CD4+ T cells sorted from PBMCs, taken roughly 5 days after vaccination. CDR3 sequence (DNA): TGTGCCAGCAGCTTGGACAGCCCGAACACCGGGGAGCTGTTTTTT. It yields the protein CASSLDSPNTGELFF.